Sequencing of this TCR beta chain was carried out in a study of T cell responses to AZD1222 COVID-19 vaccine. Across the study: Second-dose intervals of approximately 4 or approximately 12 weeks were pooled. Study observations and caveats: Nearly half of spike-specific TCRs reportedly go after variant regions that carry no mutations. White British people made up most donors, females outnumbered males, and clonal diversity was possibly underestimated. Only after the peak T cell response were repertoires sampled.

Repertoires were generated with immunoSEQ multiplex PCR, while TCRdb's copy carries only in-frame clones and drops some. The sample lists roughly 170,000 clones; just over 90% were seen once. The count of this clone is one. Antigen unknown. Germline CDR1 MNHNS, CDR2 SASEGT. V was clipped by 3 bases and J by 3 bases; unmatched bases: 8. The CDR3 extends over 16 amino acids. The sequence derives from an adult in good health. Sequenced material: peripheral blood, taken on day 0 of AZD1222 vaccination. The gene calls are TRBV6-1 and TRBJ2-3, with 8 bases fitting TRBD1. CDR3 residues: CASSEIAGGTTDTQYF. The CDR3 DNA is TGTGCCAGCAGTGAGATCGCAGGGGGCACTACAGATACGCAGTATTTT.